One sample yielded the 21 T cell receptor beta chains listed below, sequenced in a study of vaccination and CD4 T cells after COVID-19. An Oncomine TCR Beta short-read assay was used to sequence the DNA from cultured CD4+ T cells. Researchers extracted genomic DNA from CD4+ T cells that had been cultured. TCRdb used MiXCR to reprocess the PCR reads, holding one entry per CDR3 protein. The table shows some 6,900 distinct CDR3 sequences, with around 34% occurring only once. No antigen is known for these receptors. Treatment of the sample: roughly 10-day PBMC culture with coronavirus spike peptide pools or control peptides (ViraFEST assay). Collection of the unexposed donor's CD4+ T cells took place before the COVID-19 pandemic (2011-2018). Specimen: CD4+ T cells from blood, cultured in vitro. The receptors here all came from a human donor in good health.

V usage is TRBV6-1 and J usage is TRBJ1-1, with 10 bases that match TRBD1. This CDR3 has 13 amino acids. V lost 10 bases and J lost 5; bases outside the gene matches: 7. The germline gives CDR1 MNHNS, CDR2 SASEGT. The CDR3, as DNA: TGTGCCACTGGACAGGGGGATGTGACTGAAGCTTTCTTT. It specifies CATGQGDVTEAFF.

V and J are TRBV7-9 and TRBJ2-5; D gene unclear. There are 12 residues in the CDR3. V lost 5 bases and J 5 bases, leaving 9 bases between the germline ends. From germline, CDR1 is SEHNR and CDR2 FQNEAQ (reference sequence). As DNA, the CDR3 is TGTGCCAGCAGCCAAGCGAGTGAGACCCAGTACTTC. Protein sequence: CASSQASETQYF.

This clonotype was counted between two and nine times. V usage is TRBV7-9 and J usage is TRBJ1-2; D uncertain. Germline lookup yields CDR1 SEHNR and CDR2 FQNEAQ (reference sequence). Trimming removed 1 base at V and 0 bases at J, with 9 bases between. This CDR3 has 15 amino acids. The CDR3 loop reads CASSLDLLTNYGYTF. The CDR3 nucleotides read TGTGCCAGCAGCTTAGACCTTCTCACTAACTATGGCTACACCTTC. Supplemented by reference TRBV7-9 and TRBJ1-2, the full variable domain reads DTGVSQNPRHKITKRGQNVTFRCDPISEHNRLYWYRQTLGQGPEFLTYFQNEAQLEKSRLLSDRFSAERPKGSFSTLEIQRTEQGDSAMYLCASSLDLLTNYGYTFGSGTRLTVV.

The chain employs TRBV20-1 and TRBJ2-3; 9 nucleotides agree with TRBD2. CDR1 is DFQATT and CDR2 is SNEGSKA in the germline V gene (reference sequence). The V gene end was trimmed by 4 bases and the J gene end by 5 bases; junction bases not matched to a gene: 7. The length of the CDR3 is 14 residues. CDR3 amino acids: CSAMTSGILDTQYF. CDR3 DNA: TGCAGTGCTATGACTAGCGGAATTCTAGATACGCAGTATTTT.

This clonotype was picked up a small number of times. The chain combines TRBV15 with TRBJ2-1; 7 bases match TRBD1. Germline V gene lookup returns CDR1 LNHNV and CDR2 YYDKDF (reference sequence). This CDR3 contains 15 residues. J was trimmed by 6 bases and V by 1 base; bases with no gene match: 6. The CDR3 DNA sequence: TGTGCCACCAGCAGAGGACAGGGAGCTCCCAATGAGCAGTTCTTC. Residues: CATSRGQGAPNEQFF. Complete variable domain (other parts from reference TRBV15 and TRBJ2-1): DAMVIQNPRYQVTQFGKPVTLSCSQTLNHNVMYWYQQKSSQAPKLLFHYYDKDFNNEADTPDNFQSRRPNTSFCFLDIRSPGLGDTAMYLCATSRGQGAPNEQFFGPGTRLTVL.

This clonotype was counted only a few times. The chain couples TRBV20-1 to TRBJ2-7; D possibly uses TRBD1 or TRBD2 (5 bases each). V was pared by 3 bases and J by 2 bases, with 14 bases between. This CDR3 is 14 amino acids long. Germline V CDR1 and CDR2: DFQATT, SNEGSKA (reference sequence). The CDR3 sequence is CSASGFQGPYEQYF. The CDR3, as DNA: TGCAGTGCTAGTGGGTTCCAGGGACCCTACGAGCAGTACTTC.

The rearrangement joins TRBV27 to TRBJ2-4, with 11 bases that match TRBD1. V lost 6 bases and J lost 6; bases outside the gene matches: 1. In germline, CDR1 is MNHEY, CDR2 SMNVEV (reference sequence). The CDR3 extends over 13 amino acids. CDR3 amino acids: CASRGQGVNIQYF. CDR3 DNA: TGTGCCAGCAGGGGACAGGGGGTAAACATTCAGTACTTC.

The V call is TRBV7-2, the J call TRBJ2-5, with 11 nucleotides matching TRBD2. Germline V CDR1 and CDR2: SGHTA, FQGNSA. CDR3 length: 15 amino acids. With 5 bases clipped from V and 3 bases from J, the junction kept 5 bases outside the gene matches. This CDR3 is CASSPRLAGKETQYF. The CDR3 nucleotides are TGTGCCAGCAGCCCCCGACTAGCGGGGAAAGAGACCCAGTACTTC.

The chain employs TRBV6-5 and TRBJ2-7; 8 bases fit TRBD1. CDR1 is MNHEY, CDR2 SVGAGI, per germline. With 5 bases clipped from V and 0 bases from J, the junction kept 6 bases outside the gene matches. The length of the CDR3 is 15 residues. As DNA, the CDR3 is TGTGCCAGCAGTACTCGGGACAGGTCCTCCTACGAGCAGTACTTC. It is translated as CASSTRDRSSYEQYF.

The V gene is TRBV20-1, the J gene TRBJ1-1; D might be TRBD1 (5 bases). Deletions cut 5 bases from V and 3 bases from J, with 13 bases between. CDR3 length: 13 amino acids. Germline-derived CDR1 and CDR2 are DFQATT and SNEGSKA (reference sequence). This CDR3 reads CSAFQGGDTEAFF. The DNA for the CDR3 is TGCAGTGCTTTTCAGGGTGGGGACACTGAAGCTTTCTTT.

This sequence joins TRBV6-1 and TRBJ1-6; TRBD1 matches 9 bases. The V and J ends lost 4 bases and 8 bases, in that order; junction bases with no gene match: 9. The CDR3 totals 16 residues. Germline loops: CDR1 MNHNS, CDR2 SASEGT. This CDR3 reads CASSASTGGVDSPLHF. CDR3 nucleotides: TGTGCCAGCAGTGCCTCGACAGGGGGAGTTGATTCACCCCTCCACTTT.

The J gene is TRBJ1-2, the V gene TRBV5-6, with D possibly matching TRBD1 (6 bases). This CDR3 comprises 15 residues. The V gene lost 0 bases and the J gene lost 5 bases, with 14 bases spanning the gap. Germline V lookup: CDR1 SGHDT, CDR2 YYEEEE. The CDR3 DNA sequence: TGTGCCAGCAGCTTGGAGGTGGTACAGGGTTATGGCTACACCTTC. Its translation: CASSLEVVQGYGYTF.

This clonotype came up a few times. V and J are TRBV5-5 and TRBJ1-6; 7 positions match TRBD1. The CDR3 has 13 amino acids. CDR1 and CDR2 (germline): SGHKS, YYEKEE (reference sequence). J lost 11 bases, V lost 4 bases, and 6 bases had no gene match. The CDR3 sequence is CASSLDRAPPLHF. The CDR3 nucleotides read TGTGCCAGCAGCCTAGACAGGGCTCCACCCCTCCACTTT.

There are a few counts of this clonotype. The chain is built from TRBV7-9 and TRBJ1-1; weak D call: TRBD1 (6 bases). CDR3 length equals 14 residues. CDR1 and CDR2 from the germline V gene are SEHNR and FQNEAQ (reference sequence). The V gene lost 5 bases and the J gene lost 4 bases, with 14 bases spanning the gap. This CDR3 reads CASSSHRVPTEAFF. DNA for the CDR3: TGTGCCAGCAGCAGCCACAGGGTGCCCACTGAAGCTTTCTTT.

Concerning this clonotype itself: Without the conserved terminal phenylalanine or tryptophan, this CDR3 likely stems from a read error. The rearrangement uses TRBV28 and TRBJ2-7; a possible D gene is TRBD2 (5 bases). There are 11 residues in the CDR3. Trimming took off 6 bases at V and 4 bases at J, with 7 bases between the two ends. The germline V gene encodes CDR1 MDHEN and CDR2 SYDVKM. The chain's CDR3 is CASREEYEQYL. In nucleotides, the CDR3 is TGTGCCAGCAGGGAGGAGTACGAGCAGTACCTC.

V usage is TRBV19 and J usage is TRBJ2-5; 10 nucleotides align to TRBD1. The germline V gene has CDR1 LNHDA and CDR2 SQIVND (reference sequence). The CDR3 extends over 14 amino acids. The J segment lost 5 bases and the V segment lost 6 bases, leaving 6 bases of the junction unmatched. The CDR3: CASSEGQGRETQYF. DNA for the CDR3: TGTGCCAGTAGCGAGGGACAGGGGAGGGAGACCCAGTACTTC.

V and J are TRBV10-3 and TRBJ2-7; D might be TRBD2 (6 bases). The CDR3 covers 13 residues. Germline assignment: CDR1 ENHRY and CDR2 SYGVKD. V lost 4 bases to trimming and J lost 3 bases, with 10 bases between them. In nucleotides, the CDR3 is TGTGCCATCAGTGGGGGGGTGGGCTACGAGCAGTACTTC. Translating gives CAISGGVGYEQYF.

As concerns this clonotype: The junction and the germline gene differ at one end; a read error may be behind it. The chain joins TRBV7-3 to TRBJ2-5; possible D gene TRBD2, 6 bases. The CDR3 totals 15 residues. Germline V gene lookup returns CDR1 SGHTA and CDR2 FQGTGA. CDR3 amino acids: CASSLNGGMGETQCF. Written as DNA, the CDR3 is TGTGCCAGCAGCTTAAATGGCGGGATGGGGGAGACCCAGTGCTTC. The variable domain in full, with the rest retrieved from reference TRBV7-3 and TRBJ2-5, is GAGVSQTPSNKVTEKGKYVELRCDPISGHTALYWYRQSLGQGPEFLIYFQGTGAADDSGLPNDRFFAVRPEGSVSTLKIQRTERGDSAVYLCASSLNGGMGETQCFGPGTRLLVL.

This clonotype was recorded a few times. The J gene is TRBJ1-1, the V gene TRBV7-8, with TRBD1 as a possible D gene (5 bases). CDR1 SGHVS and CDR2 FQNEAQ come from the germline V gene. The CDR3 length is 14 residues. V was trimmed by 1 base and J by 4 bases, leaving 10 bases between them. This CDR3 is CASSLVTGGTEAFF. CDR3 coding DNA: TGTGCCAGCAGCTTAGTCACGGGGGGCACTGAAGCTTTCTTT.

There are a few counts of this clonotype. The chain uses TRBV6-1 and TRBJ1-2; D not resolved. V was clipped by 6 bases and J by 8 bases, with 16 bases between them. Germline CDR1 is MNHNS and CDR2 is SASEGT. The CDR3 spans 13 residues. The CDR3 nucleotides are TGTGCCAGCAGCCCACGAAAGGGCTGGGGCTACACCTTC. The encoded protein is CASSPRKGWGYTF.

The chain joins TRBV29-1 to TRBJ1-2; D not resolved. Germline V lookup: CDR1 SQVTM, CDR2 ANQGSEA. V was trimmed by 7 bases and J by 6 bases, leaving 12 bases between them. CDR3 length equals 11 residues. The CDR3 DNA reads TGCAGCGCCCATATCAGTAATGGCTACACCTTC. Amino acids: CSAHISNGYTF.